Listed below are T cell receptor beta chains from one sample, sequenced in a study of cytomegalovirus exposure and HLA in healthy donors. Data came from immunoSEQ multiplex PCR; TCRdb stores just in-frame clones and leaves some out. The repertoire has tens of thousands of clones, 75% to 85% of them found once; the top ten carry 51%. Sample: PBMCs. The receptors originated from a man aged 50 to 59 in good health and CMV-seropositive. CDR3s include the opening cysteine and the closing phenylalanine or tryptophan.

j_call v_call cdr3_aa
TRBJ1-3 TRBV4-3 CASSQVRGPGNTIYF
TRBJ1-1 TRBV6-5 CASSYRRAANTEAFF
TRBJ2-3 TRBV5-1 CASSPSWSTDTQYF
TRBJ1-5 TRBV19 CASSIRDFNQPQHF
TRBJ1-1 TRBV5-4 CASSLAGGNTEAFF
TRBJ2-7 TRBV19 CASSPRTGSYEQYF
TRBJ2-3 TRBV5-4 CASSPGLAGVRGTDTQYF
TRBJ1-2 TRBV29-1 CSASDRVDGYTF
TRBJ1-3 TRBV7-9 CDSSLKRAAGFGNTIYF
TRBJ1-1 TRBV20-1 CRPSEGSAAFF
TRBJ2-7 TRBV12-5 CASGLGQGAFYEQYF
TRBJ2-2 TRBV7-2 CASTTGHRIGGELFF
TRBJ1-4 TRBV4-1 CASSQIGGPNRNTLF
TRBJ1-5 TRBV18 CASSPSPAGQPQHF
TRBJ1-1 TRBV27 CASSRPWGTGGRYTEAFF
TRBJ2-6 TRBV15 CATSSPGQAASGANVLTF
- TRBV7-6 CASSQGLAGYEQYF
TRBJ2-1 TRBV12-5 CASGSGLAGYNEQFF
TRBJ1-2 TRBV7-9 CASIHSEGWVSGYTF
TRBJ1-4 TRBV5-1 CASSFGGASEKLFF
TRBJ1-2 TRBV4-3 CASSQDLGTGGDGYTF
TRBJ2-7 TRBV6-6 CASSSQGAYEQYF
TRBJ2-2 TRBV9 CASSLRLAGGPGELFF